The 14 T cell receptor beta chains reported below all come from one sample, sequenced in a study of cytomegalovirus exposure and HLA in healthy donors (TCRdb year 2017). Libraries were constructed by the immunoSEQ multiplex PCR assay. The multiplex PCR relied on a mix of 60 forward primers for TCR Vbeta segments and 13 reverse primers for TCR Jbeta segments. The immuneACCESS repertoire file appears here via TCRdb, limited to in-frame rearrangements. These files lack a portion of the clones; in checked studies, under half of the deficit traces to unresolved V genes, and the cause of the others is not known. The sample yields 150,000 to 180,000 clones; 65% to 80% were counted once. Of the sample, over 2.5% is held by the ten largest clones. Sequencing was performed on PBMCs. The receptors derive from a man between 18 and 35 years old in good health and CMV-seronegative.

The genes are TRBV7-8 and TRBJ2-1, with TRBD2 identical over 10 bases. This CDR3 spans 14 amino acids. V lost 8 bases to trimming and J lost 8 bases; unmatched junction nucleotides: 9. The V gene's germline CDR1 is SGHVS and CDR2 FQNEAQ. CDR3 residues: CASLGLAGEDEQFF. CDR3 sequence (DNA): TGTGCCAGCCTAGGCCTAGCGGGGGAAGATGAGCAGTTCTTC. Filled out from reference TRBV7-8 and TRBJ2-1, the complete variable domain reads GAGVSQSPRYKVAKRGQDVALRCDPISGHVSLFWYQQALGQGPEFLTYFQNEAQLDKSGLPSDRFFAERPEGSVSTLKIQRTQQEDSAVYLCASLGLAGEDEQFFGPGTRLTVL.

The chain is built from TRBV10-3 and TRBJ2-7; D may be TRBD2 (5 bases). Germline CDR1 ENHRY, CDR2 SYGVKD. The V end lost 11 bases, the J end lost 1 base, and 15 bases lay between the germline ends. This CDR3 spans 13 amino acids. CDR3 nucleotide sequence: TGTGCCCTCGGGGAGACGGGTTCCTACGAGCAGTACTTC. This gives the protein CALGETGSYEQYF.

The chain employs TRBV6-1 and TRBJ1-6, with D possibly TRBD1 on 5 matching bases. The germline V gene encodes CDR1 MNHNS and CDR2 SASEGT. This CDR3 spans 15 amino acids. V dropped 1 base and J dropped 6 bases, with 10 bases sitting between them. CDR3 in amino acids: CASSEDARVNSPLHF. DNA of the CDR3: TGTGCCAGCAGTGAAGACGCCAGGGTTAATTCACCCCTCCACTTT.

The CDR3 is CASSLKTLRNEQFF. The DNA for the CDR3 is TGTGCCAGCAGCTTGAAAACCTTGAGAAATGAGCAGTTCTTC. The chain is built from TRBV5-4 and TRBJ2-1; D is unclear. V lost 1 base and J 7 bases, leaving 12 bases between the germline ends. Germline CDR1 and CDR2: SGHNT and YYREEE (reference sequence). The CDR3 consists of 14 residues.

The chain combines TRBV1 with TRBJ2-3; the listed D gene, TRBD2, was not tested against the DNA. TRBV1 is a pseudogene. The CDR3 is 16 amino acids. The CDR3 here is CTSLNRAAEGTDTQYF. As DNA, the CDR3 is TGCACCAGCCTGAACCGGGCCGCCGAGGGAACAGATACGCAGTATTTT.

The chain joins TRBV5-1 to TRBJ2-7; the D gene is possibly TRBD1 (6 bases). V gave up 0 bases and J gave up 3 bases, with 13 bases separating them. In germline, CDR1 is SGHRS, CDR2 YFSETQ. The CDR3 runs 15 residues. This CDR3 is CASSLDAGQHYEQYV. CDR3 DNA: TGCGCCAGCAGCTTGGATGCAGGACAGCACTACGAGCAGTACGTC.

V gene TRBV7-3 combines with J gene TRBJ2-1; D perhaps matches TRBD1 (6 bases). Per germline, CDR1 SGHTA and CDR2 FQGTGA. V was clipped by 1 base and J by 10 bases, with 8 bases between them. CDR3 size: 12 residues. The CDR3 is CASSLSGGEQFF. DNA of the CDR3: TGTGCCAGCAGCTTAAGTGGGGGCGAGCAGTTCTTC. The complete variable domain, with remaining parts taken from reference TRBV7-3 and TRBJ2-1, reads GAGVSQTPSNKVTEKGKYVELRCDPISGHTALYWYRQSLGQGPEFLIYFQGTGAADDSGLPNDRFFAVRPEGSVSTLKIQRTERGDSAVYLCASSLSGGEQFFGPGTRLTVL.

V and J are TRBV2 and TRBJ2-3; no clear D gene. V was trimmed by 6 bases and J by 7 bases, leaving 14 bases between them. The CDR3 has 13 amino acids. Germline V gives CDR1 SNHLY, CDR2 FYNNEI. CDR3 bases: TGTGCCAGCAGCCCATGGGCCGTTCATACGCAGTATTTT. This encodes CASSPWAVHTQYF.

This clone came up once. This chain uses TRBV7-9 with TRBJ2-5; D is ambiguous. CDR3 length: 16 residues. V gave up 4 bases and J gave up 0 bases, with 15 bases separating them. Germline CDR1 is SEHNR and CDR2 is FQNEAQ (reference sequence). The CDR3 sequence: CASSSKRRSDQETQYF. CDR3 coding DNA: TGTGCCAGCAGCTCCAAGAGGCGGAGCGACCAAGAGACCCAGTACTTC.

The CDR3: CASSLTPLTGGISYEQYV. CDR3 DNA: TGCGCCAGCAGCTTGACCCCCCTAACAGGGGGTATCTCCTACGAGCAGTACGTC. V usage is TRBV5-1 and J usage is TRBJ2-7; TRBD1 aligns across 8 bases. Germline CDR1 reads SGHRS; CDR2 reads YFSETQ. V lost 1 base, J lost 0 bases, and 12 bases stayed unmatched. There are 18 residues in the CDR3.

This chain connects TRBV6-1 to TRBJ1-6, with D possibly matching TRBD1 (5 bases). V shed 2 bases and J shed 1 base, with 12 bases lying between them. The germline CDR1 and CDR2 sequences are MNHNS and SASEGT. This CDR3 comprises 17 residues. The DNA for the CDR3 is TGTGCCAGCAGTGAATGGCCCACAGGTTCCTATAATTCACCCCTCCACTTT. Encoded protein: CASSEWPTGSYNSPLHF.

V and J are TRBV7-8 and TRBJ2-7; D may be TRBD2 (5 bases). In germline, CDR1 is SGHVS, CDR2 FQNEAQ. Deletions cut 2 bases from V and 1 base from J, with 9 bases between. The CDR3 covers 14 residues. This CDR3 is CASSLIGVSYEQYF. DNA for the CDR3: TGTGCCAGCAGCTTAATCGGGGTTTCCTACGAGCAGTACTTC.

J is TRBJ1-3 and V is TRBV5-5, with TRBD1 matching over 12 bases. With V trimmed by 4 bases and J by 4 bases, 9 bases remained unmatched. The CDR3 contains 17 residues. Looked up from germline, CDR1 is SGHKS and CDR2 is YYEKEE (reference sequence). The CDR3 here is CASSGPGQGAIGNTIYF. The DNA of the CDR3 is TGTGCCAGCAGCGGCCCGGGACAGGGGGCTATCGGAAACACCATATATTTT.

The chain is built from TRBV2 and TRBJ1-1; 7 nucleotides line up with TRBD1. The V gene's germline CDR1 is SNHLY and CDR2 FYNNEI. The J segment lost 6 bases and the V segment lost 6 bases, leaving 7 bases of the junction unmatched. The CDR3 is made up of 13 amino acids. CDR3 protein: CASSGQVGAEAFF. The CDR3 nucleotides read TGTGCCAGCAGCGGACAGGTAGGCGCTGAAGCTTTCTTT. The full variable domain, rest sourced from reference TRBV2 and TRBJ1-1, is EPEVTQTPSHQVTQMGQEVILRCVPISNHLYFYWYRQILGQKVEFLVSFYNNEISEKSEIFDDQFSVERPDGSNFTLKIRSTKLEDSAMYFCASSGQVGAEAFFGQGTRLTVV.